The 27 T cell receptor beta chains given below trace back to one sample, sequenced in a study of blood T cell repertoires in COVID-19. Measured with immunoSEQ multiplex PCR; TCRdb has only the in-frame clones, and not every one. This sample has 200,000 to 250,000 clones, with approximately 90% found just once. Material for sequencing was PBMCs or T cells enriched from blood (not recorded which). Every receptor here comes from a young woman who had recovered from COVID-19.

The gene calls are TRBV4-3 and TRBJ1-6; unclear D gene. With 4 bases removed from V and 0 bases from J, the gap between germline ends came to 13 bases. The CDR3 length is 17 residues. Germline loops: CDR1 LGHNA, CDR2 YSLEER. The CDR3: CASSRILGPSYNSPLHF. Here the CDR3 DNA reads TGCGCCAGCAGCCGGATCTTGGGCCCCTCCTATAATTCACCCCTCCACTTT.

The CDR3 protein is CASSLEMGSPLHF. The CDR3 nucleotides read TGTGCCAGCAGCTTAGAGATGGGCTCACCCCTCCACTTT. The chain is built from TRBV7-8 and TRBJ1-6; no definite D call. The CDR3 consists of 13 residues. Germline CDR1 SGHVS, CDR2 FQNEAQ. Trimming shortened V by 1 base and J by 10 bases, and 8 bases separated the two germline ends.

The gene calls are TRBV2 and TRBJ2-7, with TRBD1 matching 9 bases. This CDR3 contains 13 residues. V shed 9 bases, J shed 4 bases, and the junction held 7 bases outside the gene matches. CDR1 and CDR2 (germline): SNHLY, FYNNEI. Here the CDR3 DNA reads TGTGCCAGTAACCGGGACAGGGTTTACGAGCAGTACTTC. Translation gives CASNRDRVYEQYF.

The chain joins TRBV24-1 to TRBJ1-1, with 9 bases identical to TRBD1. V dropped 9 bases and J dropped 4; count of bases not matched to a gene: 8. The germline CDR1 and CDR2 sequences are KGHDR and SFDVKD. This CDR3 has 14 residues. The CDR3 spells CATGTGFEGTEAFF. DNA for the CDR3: TGTGCCACCGGGACAGGGTTTGAGGGCACTGAAGCTTTCTTT.

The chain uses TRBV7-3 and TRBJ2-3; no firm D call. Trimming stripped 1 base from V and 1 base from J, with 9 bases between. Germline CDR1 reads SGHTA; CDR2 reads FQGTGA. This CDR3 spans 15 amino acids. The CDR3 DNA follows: TGTGCCAGCAGCTTAAGGGCGCACGGCACAGATACGCAGTATTTT. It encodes CASSLRAHGTDTQYF.

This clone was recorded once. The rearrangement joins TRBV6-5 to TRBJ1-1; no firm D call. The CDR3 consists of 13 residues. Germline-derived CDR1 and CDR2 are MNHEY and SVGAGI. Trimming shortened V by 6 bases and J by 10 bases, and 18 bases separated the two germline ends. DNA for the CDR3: TGTGCCAGCAGGGTTATTAGGGCAAGCGGAGCTTTCTTT. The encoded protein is CASRVIRASGAFF.

CDR3 amino acids: CASSPRWTSGKSSYNEQFF. The CDR3, as DNA: TGCGCCAGCAGCCCGCGGTGGACTAGCGGGAAGAGCTCCTACAATGAGCAGTTCTTC. The genes are TRBV5-1 and TRBJ2-1, with 12 nucleotides matching TRBD2. This CDR3 region has 19 residues. Germline assignment: CDR1 SGHRS and CDR2 YFSETQ. Trimming removed 4 bases from V and 0 bases from J; junction bases left unmatched: 11.

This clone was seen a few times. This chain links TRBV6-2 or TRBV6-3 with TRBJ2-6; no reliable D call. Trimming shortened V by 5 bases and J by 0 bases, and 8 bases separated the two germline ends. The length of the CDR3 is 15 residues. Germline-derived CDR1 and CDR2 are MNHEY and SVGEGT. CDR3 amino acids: CASSQESSGANVLTF. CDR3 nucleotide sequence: TGTGCCAGCAGTCAAGAGAGCTCTGGGGCCAACGTCCTGACTTTC.

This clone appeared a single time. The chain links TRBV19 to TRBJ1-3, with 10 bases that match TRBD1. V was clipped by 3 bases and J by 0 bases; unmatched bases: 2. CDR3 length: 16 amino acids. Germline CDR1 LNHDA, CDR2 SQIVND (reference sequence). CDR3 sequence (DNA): TGTGCCAGTAGTATGTGGACAGGGGGCTCTGGAAACACCATATATTTT. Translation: CASSMWTGGSGNTIYF. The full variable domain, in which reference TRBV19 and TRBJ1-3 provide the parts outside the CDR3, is DGGITQSPKYLFRKEGQNVTLSCEQNLNHDAMYWYRQDPGQGLRLIYYSQIVNDFQKGDIAEGYSVSREKKESFPLTVTSAQKNPTAFYLCASSMWTGGSGNTIYFGEGSWLTVV.

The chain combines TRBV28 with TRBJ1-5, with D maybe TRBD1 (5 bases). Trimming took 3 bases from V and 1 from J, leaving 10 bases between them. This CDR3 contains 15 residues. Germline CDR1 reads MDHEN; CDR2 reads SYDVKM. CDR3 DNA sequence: TGTGCCAGCAGTTTTCGCGGGGGGAGCAATCAGCCCCAGCATTTT. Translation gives CASSFRGGSNQPQHF.

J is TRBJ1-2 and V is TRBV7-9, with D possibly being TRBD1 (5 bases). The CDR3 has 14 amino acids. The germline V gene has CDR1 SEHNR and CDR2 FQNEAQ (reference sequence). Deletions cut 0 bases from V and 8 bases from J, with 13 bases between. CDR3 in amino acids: CASSLASQGNGYTF. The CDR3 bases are TGTGCCAGCAGCTTAGCCAGCCAGGGTAACGGCTACACCTTC. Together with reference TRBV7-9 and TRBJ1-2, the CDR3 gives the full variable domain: DTGVSQNPRHKITKRGQNVTFRCDPISEHNRLYWYRQTLGQGPEFLTYFQNEAQLEKSRLLSDRFSAERPKGSFSTLEIQRTEQGDSAMYLCASSLASQGNGYTFGSGTRLTVV.

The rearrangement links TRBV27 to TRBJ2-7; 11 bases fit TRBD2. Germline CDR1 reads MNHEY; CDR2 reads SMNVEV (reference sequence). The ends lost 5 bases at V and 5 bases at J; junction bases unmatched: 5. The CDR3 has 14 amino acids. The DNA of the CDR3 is TGTGCCAGCAGTGAAACTAGCGGGAGCAACGAGCAGTACTTC. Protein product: CASSETSGSNEQYF.

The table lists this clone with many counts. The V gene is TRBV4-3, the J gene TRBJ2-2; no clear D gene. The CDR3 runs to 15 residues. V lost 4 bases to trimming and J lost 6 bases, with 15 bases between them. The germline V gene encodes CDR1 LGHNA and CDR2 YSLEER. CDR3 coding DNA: TGCGCCAGCAGCCGAGCACAAGACATGCCCGGGGAGCTGTTTTTT. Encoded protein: CASSRAQDMPGELFF.

The CDR3 is CASSHYGTGGGEKLFF. CDR3 DNA: TGTGCCAGCAGCCATTATGGAACAGGGGGCGGAGAAAAACTGTTTTTT. This rearrangement joins TRBV3-1 (or the pseudogene TRBV3-2) to TRBJ1-4, with 9 bases matching TRBD1. Germline-derived CDR1 and CDR2 are LGHDT and YNNKEL (reference sequence). Trimming removed 3 bases from V and 8 bases from J; junction bases left unmatched: 10. CDR3 length equals 16 residues.

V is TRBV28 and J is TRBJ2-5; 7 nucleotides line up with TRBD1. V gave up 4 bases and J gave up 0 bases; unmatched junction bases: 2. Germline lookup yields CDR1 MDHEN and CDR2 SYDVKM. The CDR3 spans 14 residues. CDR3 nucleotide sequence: TGTGCCAGCAGTTCGGGGACAGACCAAGAGACCCAGTACTTC. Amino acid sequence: CASSSGTDQETQYF.

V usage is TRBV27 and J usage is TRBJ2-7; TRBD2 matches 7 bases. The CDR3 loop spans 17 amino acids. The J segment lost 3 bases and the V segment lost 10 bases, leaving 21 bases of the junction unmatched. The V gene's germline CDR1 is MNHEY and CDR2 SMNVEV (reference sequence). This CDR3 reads CAIQSAGKRGPYYEQYF. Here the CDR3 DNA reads TGTGCCATCCAATCCGCCGGTAAGCGGGGTCCCTACTACGAGCAGTACTTC.

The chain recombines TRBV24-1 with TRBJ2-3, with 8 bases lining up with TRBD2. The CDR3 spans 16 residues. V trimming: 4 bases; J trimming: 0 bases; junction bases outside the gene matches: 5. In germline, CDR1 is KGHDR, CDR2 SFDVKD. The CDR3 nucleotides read TGTGCCACCAGTGACTCGGGACTAGGGAGCACAGATACGCAGTATTTT. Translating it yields CATSDSGLGSTDTQYF.

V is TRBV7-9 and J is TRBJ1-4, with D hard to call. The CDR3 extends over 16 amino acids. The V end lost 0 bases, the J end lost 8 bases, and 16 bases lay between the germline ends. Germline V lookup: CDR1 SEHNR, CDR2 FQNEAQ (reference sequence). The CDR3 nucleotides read TGTGCCAGCAGCTTAGCGTCGACGGAGGTAGAGGAAAAACTGTTTTTT. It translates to CASSLASTEVEEKLFF. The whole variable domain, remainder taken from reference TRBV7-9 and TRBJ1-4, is DTGVSQNPRHKITKRGQNVTFRCDPISEHNRLYWYRQTLGQGPEFLTYFQNEAQLEKSRLLSDRFSAERPKGSFSTLEIQRTEQGDSAMYLCASSLASTEVEEKLFFGSGTQLSVL.

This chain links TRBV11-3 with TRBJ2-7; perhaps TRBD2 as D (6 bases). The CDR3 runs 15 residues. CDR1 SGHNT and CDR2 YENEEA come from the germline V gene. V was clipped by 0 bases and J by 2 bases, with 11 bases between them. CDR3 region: CASSLEGDSAYEQYF. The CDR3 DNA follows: TGTGCCAGCAGCTTAGAGGGGGACTCAGCCTACGAGCAGTACTTC.

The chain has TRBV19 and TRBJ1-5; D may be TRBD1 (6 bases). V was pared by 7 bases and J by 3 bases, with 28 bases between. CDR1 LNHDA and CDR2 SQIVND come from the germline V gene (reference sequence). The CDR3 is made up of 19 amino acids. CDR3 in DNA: TGTGCCAGTACCCGACTCAGGGGACCCGCGACTTTACACAATCAGCCCCAGCATTTT. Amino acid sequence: CASTRLRGPATLHNQPQHF.

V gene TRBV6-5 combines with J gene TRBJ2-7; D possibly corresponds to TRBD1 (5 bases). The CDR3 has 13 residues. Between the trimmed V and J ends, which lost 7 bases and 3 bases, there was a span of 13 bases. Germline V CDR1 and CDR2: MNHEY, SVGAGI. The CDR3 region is CASTRGTGYEQYF. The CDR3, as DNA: TGTGCCAGCACTAGGGGAACTGGCTACGAGCAGTACTTC.

The CDR3 spells CASSSRGRHYNEQFF. The CDR3 DNA reads as TGTGCCAGCAGCTCCCGTGGGAGACACTACAATGAGCAGTTCTTC. The chain has TRBV7-2 and TRBJ2-1; D perhaps matches TRBD2 (5 bases). Germline V gene sequence: CDR1 SGHTA, CDR2 FQGNSA. CDR3 size: 15 residues. Trimming removed 4 bases at V and 3 bases at J, with 13 bases between.

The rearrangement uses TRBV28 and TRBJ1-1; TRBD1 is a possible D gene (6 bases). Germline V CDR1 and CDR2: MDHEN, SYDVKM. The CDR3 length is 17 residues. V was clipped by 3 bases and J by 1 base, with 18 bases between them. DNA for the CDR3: TGTGCCAGCAGTTTGTTCGGGGGCGCGGGGGCGAACACTGAAGCTTTCTTT. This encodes CASSLFGGAGANTEAFF.

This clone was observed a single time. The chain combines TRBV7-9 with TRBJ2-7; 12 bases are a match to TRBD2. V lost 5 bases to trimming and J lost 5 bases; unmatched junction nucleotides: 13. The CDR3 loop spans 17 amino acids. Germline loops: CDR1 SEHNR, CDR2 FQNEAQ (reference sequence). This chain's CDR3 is CASSQNGASGRGHEQYF. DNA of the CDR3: TGTGCCAGCAGCCAAAACGGGGCTAGCGGGAGGGGCCACGAGCAGTACTTC.

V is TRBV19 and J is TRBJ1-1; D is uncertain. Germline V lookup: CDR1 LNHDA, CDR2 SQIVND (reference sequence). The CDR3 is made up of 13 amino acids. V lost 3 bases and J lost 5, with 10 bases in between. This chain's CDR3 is CASSIVRRTEAFF. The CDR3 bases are TGTGCCAGTAGTATTGTAAGGAGGACTGAAGCTTTCTTT.

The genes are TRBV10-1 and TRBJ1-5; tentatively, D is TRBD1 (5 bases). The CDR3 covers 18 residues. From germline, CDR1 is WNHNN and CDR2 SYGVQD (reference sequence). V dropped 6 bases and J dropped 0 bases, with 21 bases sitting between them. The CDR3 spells CASSPPGVRINSNQPQHF. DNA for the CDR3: TGCGCCAGCAGCCCCCCGGGGGTCCGCATAAATAGCAATCAGCCCCAGCATTTT.

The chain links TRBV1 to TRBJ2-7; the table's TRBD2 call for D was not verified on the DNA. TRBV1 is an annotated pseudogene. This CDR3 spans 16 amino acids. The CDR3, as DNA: TGCACCAGCAGCCAGGATCTAGCGGGGGACTCCTCCGAGCAGTACTTC. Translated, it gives CTSSQDLAGDSSEQYF.